The 12 T cell receptor beta chains below were found in one sample sequenced in a study of human T cells and chemical hapten exposure. MiXCR, applied by TCRdb to the RACE reads, yields one record per CDR3 protein. The top ten clones hold under 2.5% of a sample with about 380,000 distinct CDR3 sequences, around 5% of them seen once. Time point indicated: patch test 1, 2 weeks after DPC sensitization. Treatment: therapeutic diphenylcyclopropenone sensitization with weekly scalp DPC. The sequences come from whole blood, collected in connection with sensitization to the hapten diphenylcyclopropenone (DPC). These receptors all come from a woman between 50 and 59 years old with alopecia areata. Some clones in this sample may be carry-over from other donors' samples.

This clonotype has ten or more counts. The chain employs TRBV7-9 and TRBJ2-5, with D uncertain. This CDR3 region has 11 residues. Per germline, CDR1 SEHNR and CDR2 FQNEAQ (reference sequence). V dropped 6 bases and J dropped 5 bases, with 7 bases sitting between them. The CDR3 here is CASRDGETQYF. Here the CDR3 DNA reads TGTGCCAGCAGAGACGGGGAGACCCAGTACTTC.

Ten or more counts support this clonotype. The chain employs TRBV3-1 and TRBJ2-3, with TRBD1 identical over 8 bases. This CDR3 has 16 residues. Germline trimming cut 4 bases from V and 14 bases from J; bases unmatched to any gene: 20. CDR1 and CDR2 from the germline V gene are LGHDT and YNNKEL (reference sequence). As DNA, the CDR3 is TGTGCCAGCAGCCTCTTGGGACAGGCCAAAGGTTTTGGTCCGTATTTT. Protein sequence: CASSLLGQAKGFGPYF.

This clonotype was seen repeatedly, ten times or more. The chain employs TRBV5-1 and TRBJ2-1; 9 nucleotides line up with TRBD2. The junction had 10 bases not matched to a gene; V was cut back by 4 bases and J by 2 bases. Per the germline V gene, CDR1 is SGHRS and CDR2 is YFSETQ. CDR3 length: 17 residues. The CDR3 reads CASSPGIAGDPYNEQFF. The DNA for the CDR3 is TGCGCCAGCAGCCCCGGGATAGCGGGAGACCCCTACAATGAGCAGTTCTTC.

In this sample, this clonotype turned up many times. The chain has TRBV30 and TRBJ1-4; unclear D gene. Germline V gives CDR1 GTSNPN, CDR2 SVGIG (reference sequence). V lost 3 bases to trimming and J lost 8 bases, with 10 bases between them. This CDR3 is built from 12 residues. CDR3 bases: TGTGCCTGGAGGGACGGGAGGGAAAAACTGTTTTTT. Its protein product is CAWRDGREKLFF.

This clonotype appeared many times. The V and J genes are TRBV10-3 and TRBJ2-7, with D unclear. The CDR3 sequence is 13 residues long. CDR1 is ENHRY, CDR2 SYGVKD, per germline. Trimming removed 2 bases from V and 5 bases from J, with 10 bases in between. CDR3 sequence: CAISEQAFHEQYF. For the CDR3, the DNA is TGTGCCATCAGTGAGCAGGCGTTCCACGAGCAGTACTTC.

The chain has TRBV6-5 and TRBJ2-1; 7 bases line up with TRBD2. CDR1 is MNHEY, CDR2 SVGAGI, per germline. The CDR3 length is 13 residues. V shed 5 bases, J shed 8 bases, and the junction held 6 bases outside the gene matches. The CDR3 region is CASSQTGLDEQFF. CDR3 nucleotides: TGTGCCAGCAGTCAAACAGGACTAGATGAGCAGTTCTTC.

This clonotype was counted many times. The genes are TRBV12-3 or TRBV12-4 and TRBJ1-4; 8 bases fit TRBD1. J lost 6 bases, V lost 6 bases, and 6 bases had no gene match. This CDR3 is built from 14 residues. Written as DNA, the CDR3 is TGTGCCAGCAGCCCGGACAGGGAACATGAAAAACTGTTTTTT. It is translated as CASSPDREHEKLFF.

This clonotype was counted a few times. V gene TRBV7-8 combines with J gene TRBJ2-7; D could derive from TRBD1 or TRBD2 (5 bases each). Deletions cut 7 bases from V and 0 bases from J, with 16 bases between. Looked up from germline, CDR1 is SGHVS and CDR2 is FQNEAQ. The CDR3 runs 15 residues. CDR3 in DNA: TGTGCCAGCATCCCCGGGACGCTGAGCTCCTACGAGCAGTACTTC. It yields the protein CASIPGTLSSYEQYF.

This sequence joins TRBV20-1 and TRBJ2-3, with D maybe TRBD2 (5 bases). This CDR3 region has 15 residues. CDR1 DFQATT and CDR2 SNEGSKA come from the germline V gene (reference sequence). Trimming pared 6 bases from V and 4 bases from J, leaving 20 bases between. CDR3 residues: CSAAARAWGSDTQYF. The CDR3 DNA is TGCAGTGCGGCCGCGAGGGCCTGGGGATCAGATACGCAGTATTTT.

The V call is TRBV27, the J call TRBJ2-6; D unclear. The V gene lost 7 bases and the J gene lost 2 bases, with 6 bases spanning the gap. CDR1 is MNHEY and CDR2 is SMNVEV in the germline V gene (reference sequence). The CDR3 has 13 amino acids. The CDR3 DNA follows: TGTGCCAGCAAAGAGGCTGGGGCCAACGTCCTGACTTTC. This translates into CASKEAGANVLTF.

J is TRBJ2-4 and V is TRBV14; unclear D gene. Germline CDR1 and CDR2: SGHDN and FVKESK. This CDR3 is 14 amino acids long. V was shortened by 3 bases and J by 8 bases, with 14 bases between the two germline ends. The CDR3 DNA follows: TGTGCCAGCAGCCATCCCAGACACGTTGACATTCAGTACTTC. Its translation is CASSHPRHVDIQYF. Complete variable domain (other parts from reference TRBV14 and TRBJ2-4): EAGVTQFPSHSVIEKGQTVTLRCDPISGHDNLYWYRRVMGKEIKFLLHFVKESKQDESGMPNNRFLAERTGGTYSTLKVQPAELEDSGVYFCASSHPRHVDIQYFGAGTRLSVL.

The chain has TRBV11-2 and TRBJ2-7; possibly TRBD1 for D (6 bases). Trimming left V 2 bases short and J 0 bases short, with 8 bases between. The CDR3 has 14 amino acids. Looked up from germline, CDR1 is SGHAT and CDR2 is FQNNGV. The CDR3 nucleotides are TGTGCCAGCAGCTTAAGACAGGACTCCTACGAGCAGTACTTC. Residues: CASSLRQDSYEQYF.